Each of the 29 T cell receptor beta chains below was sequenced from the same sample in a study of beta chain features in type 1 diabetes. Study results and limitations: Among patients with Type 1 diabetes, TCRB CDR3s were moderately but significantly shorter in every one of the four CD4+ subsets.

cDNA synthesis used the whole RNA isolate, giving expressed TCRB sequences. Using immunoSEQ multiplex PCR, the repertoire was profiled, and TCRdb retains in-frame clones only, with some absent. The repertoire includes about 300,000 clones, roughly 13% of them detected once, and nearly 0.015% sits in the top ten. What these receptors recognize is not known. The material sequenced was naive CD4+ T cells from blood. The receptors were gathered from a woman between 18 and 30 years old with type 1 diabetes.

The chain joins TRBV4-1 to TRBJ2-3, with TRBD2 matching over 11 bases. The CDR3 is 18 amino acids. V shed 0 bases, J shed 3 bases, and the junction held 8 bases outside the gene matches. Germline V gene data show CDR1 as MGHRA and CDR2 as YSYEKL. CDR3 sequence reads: CASSQDGPGLAVTDTQYF. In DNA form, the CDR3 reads TGCGCCAGCAGCCAAGATGGACCGGGACTAGCGGTTACAGATACGCAGTATTTT.

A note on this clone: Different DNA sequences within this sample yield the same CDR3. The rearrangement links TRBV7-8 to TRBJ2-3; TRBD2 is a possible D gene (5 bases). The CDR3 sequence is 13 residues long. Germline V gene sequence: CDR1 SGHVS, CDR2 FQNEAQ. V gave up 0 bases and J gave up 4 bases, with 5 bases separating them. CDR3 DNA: TGTGCCAGCAGCTTAGCGGGAGCAGATACGCAGTATTTT. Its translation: CASSLAGADTQYF. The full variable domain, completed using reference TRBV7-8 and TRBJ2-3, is GAGVSQSPRYKVAKRGQDVALRCDPISGHVSLFWYQQALGQGPEFLTYFQNEAQLDKSGLPSDRFFAERPEGSVSTLKIQRTQQEDSAVYLCASSLAGADTQYFGPGTRLTVL.

The DNA for the CDR3 is TGCGCCAGCAGCCAAGTAGCGGGTGAGCAGTTCTTC. Amino acid sequence: CASSQVAGEQFF. The V and J genes are TRBV4-3 and TRBJ2-1; 7 bases are a match to TRBD2. Per the germline V gene, CDR1 is LGHNA and CDR2 is YSLEER. V lost 1 base and J lost 9; bases outside the gene matches: 0. There are 12 residues in the CDR3.

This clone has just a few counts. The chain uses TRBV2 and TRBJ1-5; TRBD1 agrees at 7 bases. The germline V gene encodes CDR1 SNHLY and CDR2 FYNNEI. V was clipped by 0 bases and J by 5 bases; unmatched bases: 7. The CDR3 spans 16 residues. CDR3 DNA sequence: TGTGCCAGCAGTGAAGCGCCGGGACAGACTCATCAGCCCCAGCATTTT. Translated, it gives CASSEAPGQTHQPQHF.

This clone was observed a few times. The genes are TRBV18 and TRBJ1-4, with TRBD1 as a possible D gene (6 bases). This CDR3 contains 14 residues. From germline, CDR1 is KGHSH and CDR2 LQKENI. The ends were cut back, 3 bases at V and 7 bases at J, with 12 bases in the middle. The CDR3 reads CASSPTPQGEKLFF. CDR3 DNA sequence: TGTGCCAGCTCACCGACCCCACAGGGTGAAAAACTGTTTTTT.

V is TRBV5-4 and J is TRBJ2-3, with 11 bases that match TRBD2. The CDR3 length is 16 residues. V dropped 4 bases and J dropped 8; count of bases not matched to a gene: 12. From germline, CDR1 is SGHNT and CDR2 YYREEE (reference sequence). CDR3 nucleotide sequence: TGTGCCAGCAGCGGGGCACTAGCGGGAGTATTTGGTACGCAGTATTTT. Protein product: CASSGALAGVFGTQYF.

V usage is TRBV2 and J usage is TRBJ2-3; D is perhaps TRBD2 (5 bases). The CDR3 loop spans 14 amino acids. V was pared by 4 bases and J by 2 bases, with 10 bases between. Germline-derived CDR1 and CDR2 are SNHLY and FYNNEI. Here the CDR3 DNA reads TGTGCCAGCAGTGTTGACTATGTCACAGATACGCAGTATTTT. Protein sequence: CASSVDYVTDTQYF.

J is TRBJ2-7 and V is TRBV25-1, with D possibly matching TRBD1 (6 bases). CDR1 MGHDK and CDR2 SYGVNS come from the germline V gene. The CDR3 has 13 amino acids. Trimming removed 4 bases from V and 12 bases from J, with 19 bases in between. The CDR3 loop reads CASSVQGSWFLYV. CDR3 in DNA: TGTGCCAGCAGTGTGCAGGGGTCGTGGTTTTTGTACGTC.

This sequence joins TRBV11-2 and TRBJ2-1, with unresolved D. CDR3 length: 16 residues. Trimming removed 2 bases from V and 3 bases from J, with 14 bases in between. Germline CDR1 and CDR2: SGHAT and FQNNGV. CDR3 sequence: CASSLIVSSNYNEQFF. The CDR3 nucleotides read TGTGCCAGCAGCTTAATTGTGAGCTCTAACTACAATGAGCAGTTCTTC.

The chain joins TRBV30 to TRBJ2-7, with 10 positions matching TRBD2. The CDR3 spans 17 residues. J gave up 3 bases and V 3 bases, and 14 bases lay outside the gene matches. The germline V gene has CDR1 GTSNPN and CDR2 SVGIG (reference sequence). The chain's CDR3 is CAWRPFLAGVFGYEQYV. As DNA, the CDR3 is TGTGCCTGGAGGCCGTTTCTAGCGGGAGTTTTCGGCTACGAGCAGTACGTC.

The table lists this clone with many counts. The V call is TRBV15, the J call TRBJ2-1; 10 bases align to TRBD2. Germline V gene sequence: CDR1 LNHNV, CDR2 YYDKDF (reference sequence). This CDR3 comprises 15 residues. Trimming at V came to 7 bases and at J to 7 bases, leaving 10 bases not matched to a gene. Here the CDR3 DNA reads TGTGCCACCAAGCCAGCGGGAGGGGGGTTGAATGAGCAGTTCTTC. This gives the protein CATKPAGGGLNEQFF. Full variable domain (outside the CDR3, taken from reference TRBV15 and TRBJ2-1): DAMVIQNPRYQVTQFGKPVTLSCSQTLNHNVMYWYQQKSSQAPKLLFHYYDKDFNNEADTPDNFQSRRPNTSFCFLDIRSPGLGDTAMYLCATKPAGGGLNEQFFGPGTRLTVL.

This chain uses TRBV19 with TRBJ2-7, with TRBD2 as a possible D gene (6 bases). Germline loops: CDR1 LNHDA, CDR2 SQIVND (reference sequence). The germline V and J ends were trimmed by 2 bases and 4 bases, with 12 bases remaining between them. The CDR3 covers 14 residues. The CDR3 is CASSISFGGYEQYV. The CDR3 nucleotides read TGTGCCAGTAGTATAAGCTTCGGGGGTTACGAGCAGTACGTC.

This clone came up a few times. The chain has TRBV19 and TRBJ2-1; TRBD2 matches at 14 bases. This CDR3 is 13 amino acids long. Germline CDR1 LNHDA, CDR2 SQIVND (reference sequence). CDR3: CAPGLAGVHEQFF. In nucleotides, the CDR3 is TGTGCTCCGGGACTAGCGGGAGTGCATGAGCAGTTCTTC.

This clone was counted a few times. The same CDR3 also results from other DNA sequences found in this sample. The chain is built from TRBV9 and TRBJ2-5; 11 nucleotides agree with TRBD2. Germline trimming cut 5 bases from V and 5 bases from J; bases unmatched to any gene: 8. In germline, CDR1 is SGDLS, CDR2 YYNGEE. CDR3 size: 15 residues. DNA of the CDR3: TGTGCCAGCAGTGTTAGCGGGAGGGCCCGGGAGACCCAGTACTTC. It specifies CASSVSGRARETQYF.

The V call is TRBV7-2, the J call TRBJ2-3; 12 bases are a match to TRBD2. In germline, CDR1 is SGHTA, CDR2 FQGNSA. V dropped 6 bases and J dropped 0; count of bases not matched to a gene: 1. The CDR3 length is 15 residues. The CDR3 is CASSLAGGSTDTQYF. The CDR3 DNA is TGTGCCAGCAGTCTAGCGGGAGGGAGCACAGATACGCAGTATTTT.

The CDR3 reads CASSYRGKNTEAFF. The CDR3 DNA is TGTGCCAGTAGCTACAGGGGGAAGAACACTGAAGCTTTCTTT. This chain uses TRBV19 with TRBJ1-1; the match to TRBD1 covers 8 bases. Trimming removed 6 bases from V and 1 base from J; junction bases left unmatched: 4. Germline values: CDR1 LNHDA, CDR2 SQIVND (reference sequence). This CDR3 contains 14 residues.

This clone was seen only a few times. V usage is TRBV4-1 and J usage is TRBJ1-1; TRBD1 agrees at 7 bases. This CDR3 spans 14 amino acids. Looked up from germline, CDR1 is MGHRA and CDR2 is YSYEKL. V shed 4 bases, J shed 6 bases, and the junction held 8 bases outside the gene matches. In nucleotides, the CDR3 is TGCGCCAGCAGCCCTGGGCAGGGGGAGGCTGAAGCTTTCTTT. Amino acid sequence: CASSPGQGEAEAFF.

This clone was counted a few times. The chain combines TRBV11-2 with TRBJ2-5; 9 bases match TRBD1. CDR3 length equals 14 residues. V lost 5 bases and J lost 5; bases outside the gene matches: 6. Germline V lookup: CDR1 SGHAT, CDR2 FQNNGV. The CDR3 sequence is CASSPGQGWETQYF. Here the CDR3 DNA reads TGTGCCAGCAGCCCGGGACAGGGTTGGGAGACCCAGTACTTC.

The CDR3 sequence: CASSVPSGRGNEQFF. The DNA for the CDR3 is TGTGCCAGCAGTGTTCCCAGCGGGAGAGGTAATGAGCAGTTCTTC. J is TRBJ2-1 and V is TRBV2, with 8 bases aligning to TRBD2. The junction had 9 bases not matched to a gene; V was cut back by 4 bases and J by 7 bases. Germline V lookup: CDR1 SNHLY, CDR2 FYNNEI. The CDR3 consists of 15 residues.

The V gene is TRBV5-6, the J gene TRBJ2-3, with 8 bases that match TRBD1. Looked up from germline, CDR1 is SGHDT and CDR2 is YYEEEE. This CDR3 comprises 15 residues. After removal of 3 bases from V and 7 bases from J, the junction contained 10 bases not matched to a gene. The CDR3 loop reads CASSSTDRVKHTQYF. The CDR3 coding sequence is TGTGCCAGCAGCTCTACGGACAGGGTTAAGCATACGCAGTATTTT.

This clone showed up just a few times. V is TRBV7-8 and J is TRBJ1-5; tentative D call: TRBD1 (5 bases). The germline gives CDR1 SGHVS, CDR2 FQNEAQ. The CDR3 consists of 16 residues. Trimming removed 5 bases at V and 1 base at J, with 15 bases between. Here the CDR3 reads CASSQLEGMSNQPQHF. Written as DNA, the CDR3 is TGTGCCAGCAGCCAACTGGAGGGGATGAGCAATCAGCCCCAGCATTTT.

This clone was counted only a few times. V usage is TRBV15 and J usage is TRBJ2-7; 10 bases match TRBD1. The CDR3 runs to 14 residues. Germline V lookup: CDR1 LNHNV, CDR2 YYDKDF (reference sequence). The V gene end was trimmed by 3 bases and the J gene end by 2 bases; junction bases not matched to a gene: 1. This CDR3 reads CATSRDRGTYEQYV. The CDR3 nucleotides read TGTGCCACCAGCAGGGACAGGGGGACCTACGAGCAGTACGTC.

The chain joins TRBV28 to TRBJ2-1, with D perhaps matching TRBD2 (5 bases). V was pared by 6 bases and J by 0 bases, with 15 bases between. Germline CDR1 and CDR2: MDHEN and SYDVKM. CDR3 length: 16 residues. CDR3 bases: TGTGCCAGCAGACCCGGACTTGTACGCTCCTACAATGAGCAGTTCTTC. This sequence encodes CASRPGLVRSYNEQFF.

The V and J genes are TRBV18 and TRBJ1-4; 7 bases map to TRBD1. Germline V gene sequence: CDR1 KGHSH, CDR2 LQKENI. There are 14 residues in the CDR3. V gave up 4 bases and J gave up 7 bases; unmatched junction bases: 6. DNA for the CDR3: TGTGCCAGCTCACGACAGGGTTTCGGTGAAAAACTGTTTTTT. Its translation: CASSRQGFGEKLFF.

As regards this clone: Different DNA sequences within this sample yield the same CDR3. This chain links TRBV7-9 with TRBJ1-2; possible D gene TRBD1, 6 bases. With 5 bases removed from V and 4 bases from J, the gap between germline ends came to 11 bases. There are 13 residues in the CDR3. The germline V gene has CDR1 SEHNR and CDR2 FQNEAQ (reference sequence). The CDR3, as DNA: TGTGCCAGCAGCCCGGGACAACCCTATGGCTACACCTTC. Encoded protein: CASSPGQPYGYTF.

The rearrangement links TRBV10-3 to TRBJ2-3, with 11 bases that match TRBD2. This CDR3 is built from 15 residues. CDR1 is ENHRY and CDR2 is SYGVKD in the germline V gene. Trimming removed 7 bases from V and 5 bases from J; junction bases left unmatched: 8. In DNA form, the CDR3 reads TGTGCCATCATGTCGGGTCTAGCGGGAGGAGATACGCAGTATTTT. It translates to CAIMSGLAGGDTQYF.

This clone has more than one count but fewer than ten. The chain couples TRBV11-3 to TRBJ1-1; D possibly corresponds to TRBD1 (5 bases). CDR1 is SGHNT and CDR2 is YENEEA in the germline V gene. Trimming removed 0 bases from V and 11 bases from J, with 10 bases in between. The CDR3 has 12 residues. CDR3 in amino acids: CASSLEGEEAFF. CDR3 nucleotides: TGTGCCAGCAGCTTAGAAGGGGAGGAGGCTTTCTTT.

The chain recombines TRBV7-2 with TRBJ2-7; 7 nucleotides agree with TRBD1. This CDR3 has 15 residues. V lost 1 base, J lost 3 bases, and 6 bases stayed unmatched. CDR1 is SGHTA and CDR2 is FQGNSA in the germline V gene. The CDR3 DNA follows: TGTGCCAGCAGCTTAGGGTCAGGGGGAAACTACGAGCAGTACTTC. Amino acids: CASSLGSGGNYEQYF.

CDR3 in amino acids: CASSVVGEQYF. Here the CDR3 DNA reads TGTGCCAGCAGCGTCGTCGGCGAGCAGTACTTC. The chain joins TRBV28 to TRBJ2-7; D ambiguous. The V end lost 6 bases, the J end lost 6 bases, and 9 bases lay between the germline ends. The length of the CDR3 is 11 residues. Germline lookup yields CDR1 MDHEN and CDR2 SYDVKM.